The entry that follows covers one T cell receptor (beta chain) sequence. What it binds is not known. The record originates from a study of post-analysis software for immune sequencing data. Broader study findings: Batch-mates among the samples co-clustered strongly by F measure. TRBV5-6, TRBV5-1 and TRBV20-1 belonged to a set of a handful of TRBV segments that were more frequent in patients than controls.

CDR3 length: 17 residues. Germline V gene sequence: CDR1 MGHRA, CDR2 YSYEKL. The junction had 10 bases not matched to a gene; V was cut back by 1 base and J by 7 bases. Unique molecular identifiers were present in the TCR beta cDNA libraries. TCRdb fed the PCR reads into MiXCR, producing one record per CDR3 protein. The sample holds 380,000 or so distinct CDR3 sequences, approximately 33% seen once. Sequencing input: blood. The J gene is TRBJ2-2, the V gene TRBV4-1, with 9 positions matching TRBD1. The sequence was collected from a girl aged 5 to 17 with multiple sclerosis. CDR3 DNA: TGCGCCAGCAGCCAAGCCCCACTAGGACAGGGGATCGGGGAGCTGTTTTTT. Its translation is CASSQAPLGQGIGELFF.